Listed here are 27 T cell receptor beta chains from one sample, sequenced in a study of CD8 T cells in ankylosing spondylitis. Each CDR3 protein gets one entry after TCRdb re-called the 5' RACE reads with MiXCR. The profile shows just over 300,000 distinct CDR3 sequences, around 21% of them singletons. Sample: blood, either unsorted or a sorted T cell fraction (not recorded which). The receptors derive from a female donor with ankylosing spondylitis or in good health (not recorded which).

This clonotype was found a few times. The rearrangement uses TRBV2 and TRBJ1-1, with a possible D match to TRBD1 (6 bases). V was cut by 1 base and J by 6 bases, with 9 bases left in between. Germline loops: CDR1 SNHLY, CDR2 FYNNEI. This CDR3 has 13 residues. The CDR3 here is CASSEVRGSEAFF. CDR3 coding DNA: TGTGCCAGCAGTGAAGTCAGGGGATCTGAAGCTTTCTTT.

This clonotype was detected only a few times. The chain employs TRBV21-1 and TRBJ2-7; TRBD1, the table's D call, lacks a check against the DNA. TRBV21-1 constitutes a pseudogene. The CDR3 totals 14 residues. The CDR3 sequence: CASTYAGGKYEQYF. The CDR3, as DNA: TGTGCCAGCACCTACGCAGGGGGCAAATACGAGCAGTACTTC.

This clonotype was observed a few times. The chain links TRBV6-2 or TRBV6-3 to TRBJ2-7; no firm D call. Trimming took 2 bases from V and 7 from J, leaving 30 bases between them. Germline V gives CDR1 MNHEY, CDR2 SVGEGT. The CDR3 loop spans 19 amino acids. The CDR3 region is CASSYPLETQLPQRFEQYF. The CDR3 bases are TGTGCCAGCAGTTACCCTCTGGAGACACAACTACCTCAGAGGTTTGAGCAGTACTTC.

V usage is TRBV29-1 and J usage is TRBJ1-4; a possible D gene is TRBD1 (6 bases). Germline V gene data show CDR1 as SQVTM and CDR2 as ANQGSEA. The CDR3 is 12 amino acids. V was pared by 4 bases and J by 8 bases, with 11 bases between. The CDR3 coding sequence is TGCAGCGTTGGCTCTAGGGGGGAAAAACTGTTTTTT. Translation: CSVGSRGEKLFF.

This clonotype was seen repeatedly, ten times or more. The V call is TRBV24-1, the J call TRBJ2-2; 9 bases agree with TRBD1. Germline trimming cut 3 bases from V and 4 bases from J; bases unmatched to any gene: 8. Germline V gene lookup returns CDR1 KGHDR and CDR2 SFDVKD. This CDR3 spans 17 amino acids. CDR3 sequence reads: CATSDPTGTGFTGELFF. The CDR3 bases are TGTGCCACCAGTGATCCGACCGGGACAGGGTTCACCGGGGAGCTGTTTTTT.

This clonotype was counted a few times. V gene TRBV29-1 combines with J gene TRBJ1-5; no reliable D call. The CDR3 has 13 amino acids. Germline CDR1 and CDR2: SQVTM and ANQGSEA. The V end was cut by 6 bases, the J end by 4 bases, with 13 bases between. This CDR3 reads CSVLSGANQPQHF. As DNA, the CDR3 is TGCAGCGTCCTATCGGGCGCGAATCAGCCCCAGCATTTT.

This clonotype has more than one count but fewer than ten. The chain recombines TRBV29-1 with TRBJ2-7; TRBD1 aligns across 12 bases. The trim removed 0 bases at V and 9 bases at J, leaving 12 bases unmatched. The CDR3 is made up of 16 amino acids. Germline CDR1 reads SQVTM; CDR2 reads ANQGSEA. CDR3 nucleotides: TGCAGCGTTGAAGATTACCGCGGGACAGGGGGCCGCGGGCAGTACTTC. As protein: CSVEDYRGTGGRGQYF.

This rearrangement joins TRBV6-1 to TRBJ2-5; 9 bases are shared with TRBD2. The CDR3 has 14 amino acids. Trimming at V came to 5 bases and at J to 3 bases, leaving 4 bases not matched to a gene. From germline, CDR1 is MNHNS and CDR2 SASEGT. CDR3 sequence (DNA): TGTGCCAGCAGTCCAGGACTAGCGAAAGAGACCCAGTACTTC. Amino acid sequence: CASSPGLAKETQYF.

The J gene is TRBJ2-1, the V gene TRBV5-1, with a weak D call TRBD1 (6 bases). Trimming shortened V by 1 base and J by 3 bases, and 20 bases separated the two germline ends. From germline, CDR1 is SGHRS and CDR2 YFSETQ. The CDR3 runs to 18 residues. Written as DNA, the CDR3 is TGCGCCAGCAGCTTGAGGGGAAACTACAGGGAGATCTACAATGAGCAGTTCTTC. Translation: CASSLRGNYREIYNEQFF. Based on the CDR3 plus reference TRBV5-1 and TRBJ2-1, the full variable domain is KAGVTQTPRYLIKTRGQQVTLSCSPISGHRSVSWYQQTPGQGLQFLFEYFSETQRNKGNFPGRFSGRQFSNSRSEMNVSTLELGDSALYLCASSLRGNYREIYNEQFFGPGTRLTVL.

In its sample, this clonotype was seen a few times. The chain has TRBV12-3 or TRBV12-4 and TRBJ1-2, with TRBD1 as a possible D gene (6 bases). The CDR3 has 16 residues. V gave up 4 bases and J gave up 7 bases, with 22 bases separating them. CDR3 amino acids: CASSSIPTGLQGGYTF. The DNA of the CDR3 is TGTGCCAGCAGTTCCATCCCGACAGGCTTGCAAGGTGGCTACACCTTC.

This clonotype has only a few counts. The chain links TRBV29-1 to TRBJ2-5, with D perhaps TRBD1 (5 bases). Germline V gene sequence: CDR1 SQVTM, CDR2 ANQGSEA. Trimming left V 1 base short and J 2 bases short, with 14 bases between. This CDR3 comprises 15 residues. This CDR3 is CSVEGAREKQETQYF. CDR3 DNA sequence: TGCAGCGTTGAAGGGGCCAGGGAAAAGCAAGAGACCCAGTACTTC.

This rearrangement joins TRBV5-1 to TRBJ1-4; D not certain. Germline assignment: CDR1 SGHRS and CDR2 YFSETQ. V was cut by 4 bases and J by 3 bases, with 16 bases left in between. CDR3 length equals 16 residues. The CDR3 is CASSPRVSEANEKLFF. As DNA, the CDR3 is TGCGCCAGCAGCCCTCGGGTCTCGGAGGCTAATGAAAAACTGTTTTTT.

This clonotype has a count of ten or more. This chain connects TRBV12-3 or TRBV12-4 to TRBJ1-5; D not resolved. Between the trimmed V and J ends, which lost 2 bases and 5 bases, there was a span of 4 bases. The length of the CDR3 is 12 residues. CDR3 DNA sequence: TGTGCCAGCAGTTTATTAGATCAGCCCCAGCATTTT. This translates into CASSLLDQPQHF.

The rearrangement links TRBV24-1 to TRBJ2-1, with 9 positions matching TRBD1. CDR3 size: 16 residues. Germline V gene lookup returns CDR1 KGHDR and CDR2 SFDVKD. V gave up 4 bases and J gave up 1 base; unmatched junction bases: 4. The CDR3 sequence: CATSDNRGLSYNEQFF. CDR3 DNA: TGTGCCACCAGTGACAACAGGGGGCTTTCCTACAATGAGCAGTTCTTC.

This clonotype showed up many times. The chain uses TRBV12-3 or TRBV12-4 and TRBJ1-2, with TRBD1 as a possible D gene (5 bases). V was cut by 5 bases and J by 3 bases, with 13 bases left in between. The CDR3 contains 14 residues. The CDR3: CASSLTERYYGYTF. The DNA for the CDR3 is TGTGCCAGCAGTCTGACAGAGAGATACTATGGCTACACCTTC.

V is TRBV10-3 and J is TRBJ2-7; D unresolved. Germline CDR1 and CDR2: ENHRY and SYGVKD. Between the trimmed V and J ends, which lost 1 base and 1 base, there was a span of 11 bases. The CDR3 covers 15 residues. In DNA, the CDR3 is TGTGCCATCAGTGAGTTCCTTCGTGGGTCCTACGAGCAGTACTTC. Residues: CAISEFLRGSYEQYF.

The chain employs TRBV7-9 and TRBJ1-1, with D possibly TRBD1 on 6 matching bases. The germline V gene has CDR1 SEHNR and CDR2 FQNEAQ (reference sequence). The CDR3 is 13 residues long. The V end lost 1 base, the J end lost 8 bases, and 11 bases lay between the germline ends. CDR3 region: CASSLGLDREAFF. CDR3 in DNA: TGTGCCAGCAGCTTAGGGCTGGACAGAGAAGCTTTCTTT.

A few counts support this clonotype. This chain links TRBV7-2 with TRBJ1-1; D unresolved. Trimming took off 2 bases at V and 2 bases at J, with 9 bases between the two ends. This CDR3 comprises 14 residues. Germline assignment: CDR1 SGHTA and CDR2 FQGNSA. The CDR3 loop reads CASSLSGRNTEAFF. The CDR3 DNA sequence: TGTGCCAGCAGCTTATCAGGCCGCAACACTGAAGCTTTCTTT. Complete variable domain (other parts from reference TRBV7-2 and TRBJ1-1): GAGVSQSPSNKVTEKGKDVELRCDPISGHTALYWYRQSLGQGLEFLIYFQGNSAPDKSGLPSDRFSAERTGGSVSTLTIQRTQQEDSAVYLCASSLSGRNTEAFFGQGTRLTVV.

There are a few counts of this clonotype. This chain connects TRBV11-2 to TRBJ2-7, with D possibly being TRBD2 (6 bases). V was cut by 3 bases and J by 1 base, with 10 bases left in between. This CDR3 comprises 14 residues. Looked up from germline, CDR1 is SGHAT and CDR2 is FQNNGV. Here the CDR3 reads CASSFWGLSYEQYF. The CDR3 nucleotides are TGTGCCAGCAGCTTCTGGGGACTTTCCTACGAGCAGTACTTC.

This chain connects TRBV6-1 to TRBJ1-1; D is possibly TRBD1 (5 bases). The V gene's germline CDR1 is MNHNS and CDR2 SASEGT. V lost 9 bases and J lost 3, with 14 bases in between. The CDR3 is 13 amino acids. The CDR3 spells CASTEAGDTEAFF. CDR3 sequence (DNA): TGTGCCAGTACCGAAGCGGGGGACACTGAAGCTTTCTTT.

The chain recombines TRBV20-1 with TRBJ2-5; 14 bases agree with TRBD2. Germline V gene lookup returns CDR1 DFQATT and CDR2 SNEGSKA (reference sequence). Germline trimming cut 6 bases from V and 5 bases from J; bases unmatched to any gene: 8. The CDR3 covers 15 residues. Written as DNA, the CDR3 is TGCAGTGCCTTGGGGACTAGCGGGAGTCGGGAGACCCAGTACTTC. This sequence encodes CSALGTSGSRETQYF.

The sample holds a few counts of this clonotype. The rearrangement joins TRBV4-3 to TRBJ2-1; D gene ambiguous. Trimming took 3 bases from V and 0 from J, leaving 9 bases between them. The CDR3 has 15 amino acids. Looked up from germline, CDR1 is LGHNA and CDR2 is YSLEER. CDR3 nucleotide sequence: TGCGCCAGCAGCCAGGGGATCCGCTCCTACAATGAGCAGTTCTTC. Residues: CASSQGIRSYNEQFF.

This clonotype was counted between two and nine times. The chain carries TRBV6-1 and TRBJ2-1; TRBD2 matches at 10 bases. V lost 6 bases and J lost 8; bases outside the gene matches: 16. Germline CDR1 reads MNHNS; CDR2 reads SASEGT. The CDR3 spans 17 residues. CDR3 DNA sequence: TGTGCCAGCAGCCGTAGGACTAGCGGCTTTTCCAGCTATGAGCAGTTCTTC. Translation gives CASSRRTSGFSSYEQFF.

The V and J genes are TRBV20-1 and TRBJ2-3, with 12 bases that match TRBD2. The CDR3 consists of 14 residues. Germline V gives CDR1 DFQATT, CDR2 SNEGSKA (reference sequence). Trimming took 4 bases from V and 3 from J; bases not matched to a gene: 2. The CDR3 loop is CSATGLAGTDTQYF. CDR3 bases: TGCAGTGCTACCGGACTAGCGGGAACAGATACGCAGTATTTT.

There are a few counts of this clonotype. The chain employs TRBV20-1 and TRBJ2-1; 7 bases are a match to TRBD2. From germline, CDR1 is DFQATT and CDR2 SNEGSKA (reference sequence). V dropped 6 bases and J dropped 10; count of bases not matched to a gene: 9. CDR3 length: 12 amino acids. Here the CDR3 reads CSAQHRGEEQFF. The CDR3 bases are TGCAGTGCGCAGCATCGGGGGGAGGAGCAGTTCTTC.

The CDR3 loop reads CASSVAEWVAGDETQYF. The DNA for the CDR3 is TGTGCCAGCAGCGTAGCCGAATGGGTAGCGGGAGACGAGACCCAGTACTTC. The gene calls are TRBV9 and TRBJ2-5; 9 bases fit TRBD2. V lost 0 bases and J lost 5; bases outside the gene matches: 11. The CDR3 is 17 residues long. CDR1 and CDR2 from the germline V gene are SGDLS and YYNGEE.

The chain links TRBV29-1 to TRBJ1-2; D possibly corresponds to TRBD1 (5 bases). CDR3 length equals 11 residues. Trimming removed 8 bases from V and 10 bases from J, with 17 bases in between. The germline V gene has CDR1 SQVTM and CDR2 ANQGSEA. The DNA of the CDR3 is TGCAGCTGGGGCAGCCCTCCTGACTACACCTTC. Residues: CSWGSPPDYTF.